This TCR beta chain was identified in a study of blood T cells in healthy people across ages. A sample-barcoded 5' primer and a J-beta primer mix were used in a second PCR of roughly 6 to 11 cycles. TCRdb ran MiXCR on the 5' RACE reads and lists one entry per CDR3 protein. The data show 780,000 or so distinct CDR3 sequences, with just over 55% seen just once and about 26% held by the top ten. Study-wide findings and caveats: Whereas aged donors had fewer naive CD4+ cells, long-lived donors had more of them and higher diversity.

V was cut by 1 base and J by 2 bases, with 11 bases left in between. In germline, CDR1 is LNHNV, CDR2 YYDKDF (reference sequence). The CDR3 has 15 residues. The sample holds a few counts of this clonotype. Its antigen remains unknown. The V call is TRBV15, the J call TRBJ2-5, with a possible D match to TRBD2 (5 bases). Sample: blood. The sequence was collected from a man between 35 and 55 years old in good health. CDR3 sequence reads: CATSRATRGQETQYF. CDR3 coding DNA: TGTGCCACCAGCAGAGCCACTAGAGGACAAGAGACCCAGTACTTC.